This entry lists 7 T cell receptor beta chains sequenced from one sample in a study of T cell responses to AZD1222 COVID-19 vaccine. Repertoires were generated with immunoSEQ multiplex PCR, while TCRdb's copy carries only in-frame clones and drops some. The profile shows 75,000 to 100,000 clones, approximately 92% of them singletons. Sequencing was performed on peripheral blood, taken on day 0 of AZD1222 vaccination. These receptors were collected from an adult in good health.

The genes are TRBV14 and TRBJ2-6, with a tentative D call TRBD2 (5 bases). Looked up from germline, CDR1 is SGHDN and CDR2 is FVKESK. This CDR3 comprises 16 residues. V dropped 3 bases and J dropped 5 bases, with 14 bases sitting between them. The CDR3 reads CASSHLDWARANVLTF. The CDR3 DNA reads TGTGCCAGCAGCCATTTGGACTGGGCTAGGGCCAACGTCCTGACTTTC.

This clone was seen only once. The chain combines TRBV29-1 with TRBJ2-3, with 12 bases that match TRBD2. This CDR3 has 16 amino acids. V lost 6 bases, J lost 0 bases, and 7 bases stayed unmatched. Germline V gene sequence: CDR1 SQVTM, CDR2 ANQGSEA. The chain's CDR3 is CSVQGTSGGSTDTQYF. The CDR3 DNA reads TGCAGCGTACAGGGCACTAGCGGGGGGAGCACAGATACGCAGTATTTT.

V gene TRBV21-1 combines with J gene TRBJ2-5; the D segment call TRBD1 is taken from the table without a DNA check. TRBV21-1 is shown as a pseudogene. This CDR3 region has 16 residues. DNA of the CDR3: TGTGCCAGCAGCTCCCTTGGACAGGGGCTACGGGAGACCCAGTACTTC. This codes for CASSSLGQGLRETQYF.

The V and J genes are TRBV5-1 and TRBJ2-1; 9 bases line up with TRBD2. There are 16 residues in the CDR3. Trimming cost V 1 base and J 1 base; bases outside gene matches: 3. The germline V gene has CDR1 SGHRS and CDR2 YFSETQ. The CDR3 nucleotides are TGCGCCAGCAGCTTGATGAGCGGGAGGTCCTACAATGAGCAGTTCTTC. Protein: CASSLMSGRSYNEQFF.

This clone turned up a few times. CDR3 amino acids: CASTLDGGSDNEQFF. CDR3 bases: TGTGCCAGCACCCTGGACGGAGGGTCGGACAATGAGCAGTTCTTC. This sequence joins TRBV6-4 and TRBJ2-1; perhaps TRBD2 as D (6 bases). The CDR3 loop spans 15 amino acids. CDR1 is MRHNA, CDR2 SNTAGT, per germline. Trimming pared 7 bases from V and 5 bases from J, leaving 18 bases between.

CDR3 sequence reads: CAWGLGTSFSNEQFF. For the CDR3, the DNA is TGTGCCTGGGGACTAGGGACTAGCTTTTCCAATGAGCAGTTCTTC. This chain uses TRBV30 with TRBJ2-1; 9 bases map to TRBD2. The CDR3 consists of 15 residues. Losses at the gene ends were 5 bases for V and 6 bases for J; bases not matched to a gene: 11. Per the germline V gene, CDR1 is GTSNPN and CDR2 is SVGIG (reference sequence).

The V and J genes are TRBV9 and TRBJ2-3, with 12 bases aligning to TRBD1. Germline V gene sequence: CDR1 SGDLS, CDR2 YYNGEE. The CDR3 is made up of 18 amino acids. J gave up 0 bases and V 5 bases, and 10 bases lay outside the gene matches. This CDR3 is CASSEKGQGAYSTDTQYF. In DNA, the CDR3 is TGTGCCAGCAGTGAGAAGGGACAGGGGGCCTATAGCACAGATACGCAGTATTTT.